The rows below give T cell receptor beta chains drawn from one sample of a study of blood T cell repertoires in COVID-19. Clones were read by immunoSEQ multiplex PCR, and TCRdb kept only the in-frame ones, dropping some. The sample has 84,000 or so clones; 75% to 85% are singletons. Sequencing was performed on peripheral blood. Receptor source: a man aged 55 to 70 with COVID-19, enrolled during active disease. Both conserved end residues are part of each CDR3. A D gene is named only where the DNA matches it firmly. Clone size is not always given. Where it is, it says once, few, many or a class for expanded clones.

V gene	J gene	D gene	clone size	CDR3 DNA	CDR3 protein
TRBV7-9	TRBJ1-2	TRBD1	.	TGTGCCAGCAGCTGGCTGGAGGGGGCCGATTCCTATGGCTACACCTTC	CASSWLEGADSYGYTF
TRBV2	TRBJ1-2	.	.	TGTGCCAGCAGTAGCTCCAGGGGCTGGTATGGCTACACCTTC	CASSSSRGWYGYTF
TRBV19	TRBJ2-1	.	.	TGTGCCAGTAGTATAGGTACAGGGTTTTGGGCCTACAATGAGCAGTTCTTC	CASSIGTGFWAYNEQFF
TRBV27	TRBJ2-2	.	.	TGTGCCAGCAGTACTTACACCGGGGAGCTGTTTTTT	CASSTYTGELFF
TRBV12-5	TRBJ1-5	.	.	TGTGCTAGTGGTTTGGCGAAGGGGCAGCCCCAGCATTTT	CASGLAKGQPQHF
TRBV5-1	TRBJ2-2	TRBD2	once	TGCGCCAGCAGCCTGAGGACTAGCGGAGATCTCACCGGGGAGCTGTTTTTT	CASSLRTSGDLTGELFF
TRBV19	TRBJ2-3	TRBD2	.	TGTGCCAGTAGTCCCCGCGGTGCGGGAGGCCCCGGGTCGGATACGCAGTATTTT	CASSPRGAGGPGSDTQYF
TRBV18	TRBJ2-6	TRBD1	.	TGTGCCAGCTCACCACAGGGGGCCTCGGGGGCCAACGTCCTGACTTTC	CASSPQGASGANVLTF
TRBV6-5	TRBJ1-2	TRBD1	.	TGTGCCAGCGGAGTCCGACAGGGGGGATACTATGGCTACACCTTC	CASGVRQGGYYGYTF
TRBV18	TRBJ1-1	.	once	TGTGCCAGCTCACCACCGACTCCCACAGGAGAAGCTTTCTTT	CASSPPTPTGEAFF
TRBV29-1	TRBJ1-1	.	.	TGCAGCGTTGATCTGTCGGCGGGCACTGAAGCTTTCTTT	CSVDLSAGTEAFF
TRBV14	TRBJ1-2	.	.	TGTGCCAGCAGCTCTGGACAGTACTATGGCTACACCTTC	CASSSGQYYGYTF
TRBV10-3	TRBJ2-7	TRBD2	few	TGTGCCATCGGGGGACTAGCTCAATACGAGCAGTACTTC	CAIGGLAQYEQYF
TRBV5-6	TRBJ1-5	.	.	TGTGCCAGCAGCTTGACAGGGAATCAGCCCCAGCATTTT	CASSLTGNQPQHF
TRBV20-1	TRBJ1-5	TRBD1	.	TGCAGTGCTAGTACGTTAAGCAGGGGGCCCGAATATAGCAATCAGCCCCAGCATTTT	CSASTLSRGPEYSNQPQHF
TRBV19	TRBJ1-3	TRBD1	.	TGTGCCAGTAGTGCCGGACAGGCCTCTGGAAACACCATATATTTT	CASSAGQASGNTIYF
TRBV5-6	TRBJ1-6	.	.	TGTGCCAGCAGCGCGGAGTTAGGAAAGAGGGATTCACCCCTCCACTTT	CASSAELGKRDSPLHF
TRBV6-5	TRBJ1-4	.	many	TGTGCCAGCAGTTACTCCCCACAGGGTGGAAATGAAAAACTGTTTTTT	CASSYSPQGGNEKLFF
TRBV5-6	TRBJ1-4	.	.	TGTGCCAGCAGCCCGGCGGGAGTATCGGGAAAACTGTTTTTT	CASSPAGVSGKLFF
TRBV6-1	TRBJ2-7	TRBD2	.	TGTGCCAGCAGTGAACCCGAAGACAGGGCTTCACGGCTAGCGGGGAACGAGCAGTACTTC	CASSEPEDRASRLAGNEQYF
TRBV6-4	TRBJ2-3	.	.	TGTGCCAGCAGTGACGGCAGGGGAATTTCGCCGCAGTATTTT	CASSDGRGISPQYF
TRBV21-1	TRBJ2-2	.	many	TGTGCCACCTACAACGGGAAGGGGGATGGGGAGCTGTTTTTT	CATYNGKGDGELFF
TRBV5-6	TRBJ1-6	TRBD1	.	TGTGCCAGCAGCGCCCGGGACAGGGGGCTTAGAGTCTATTCACCCCTCCACTTT	CASSARDRGLRVYSPLHF
TRBV11-3	TRBJ2-7	TRBD1	.	TGTGCCAGCAGCTCCCCAGGGGGTCCCTACGAGCAGTACTTC	CASSSPGGPYEQYF
TRBV7-3	TRBJ2-3	.	.	TGTGCCAGCAGCTTAAAGGGCGGGTACACAGATACGCAGTATTTT	CASSLKGGYTDTQYF
TRBV7-9	TRBJ1-2	TRBD1	.	TGTGCCAGCAGGGCGCACCAGGGGGCGGGTAACTATGGCTACACCTTC	CASRAHQGAGNYGYTF
TRBV7-2	TRBJ2-7	.	.	TGTGCCAGCAGCTTAGAGCGACCTCACTACGAGCAGTACTTC	CASSLERPHYEQYF
TRBV6-1	TRBJ1-1	.	once	TGTGCCAGCAGTGAAGGGCTGGCGAACACTGAAGCTTTCTTT	CASSEGLANTEAFF
TRBV9	TRBJ2-7	.	few	TGTGCCAGCAGCGTAGGGCCGCCTGGGGCTGGTTACGAGCAGTACTTC	CASSVGPPGAGYEQYF
TRBV7-9	TRBJ2-7	.	.	TGTGCCAGCAGCTCCGGGACACCGAGGGAGCAGTACTTC	CASSSGTPREQYF
TRBV5-1	TRBJ2-6	TRBD1	.	TGCGCCAGCAGGTCCGGGACAGGGACTGGGGCCAACGTCCTGACTTTC	CASRSGTGTGANVLTF
TRBV28	TRBJ1-1	.	.	TGTGCCAGCAGTTCGGTGAACACTGAAGCTTTCTTT	CASSSVNTEAFF
TRBV7-9	TRBJ2-3	.	.	TGTGCCAGCAGCCCCGCAACCGGGTCCCCTCCAGCAGATACGCAGTATTTT	CASSPATGSPPADTQYF
TRBV12-5	TRBJ1-3	TRBD1	.	TGTGCTAGTGGTTTTTTACAGGGGGCGATTATGAACACCATATATTTT	CASGFLQGAIMNTIYF
TRBV10-3	TRBJ1-1	.	.	TGTGCCATCAGGGGACAAACCCAGGGTGAAGCTTTCTTT	CAIRGQTQGEAFF
TRBV15	TRBJ2-1	.	.	TGTGCCACCAGCAGAGATCCCCAGGATGAGCAGTTCTTC	CATSRDPQDEQFF
TRBV7-9	TRBJ1-6	.	many	TGTGCCAGCAGCTTGTCCGGGACACCTTTACCCCTCCACTTT	CASSLSGTPLPLHF
TRBV19	TRBJ1-2	.	.	TGTGCCAGTAGTATACTCCCGGACTATGGCTACACCTTC	CASSILPDYGYTF
TRBV19	TRBJ2-1	TRBD2	.	TGTGCCAGTAGATTATCCGGGAGGACCTACAATGAGCAGTTCTTC	CASRLSGRTYNEQFF
TRBV10-3	TRBJ1-3	.	.	TGTGCCATCAGGGCCTCAGGACTTCCCGGTTCTGGAAACACCATATATTTT	CAIRASGLPGSGNTIYF
TRBV5-1	TRBJ2-7	.	.	TGCGCCAGCAGCTCCACACAGTGGGGGGTAAACTACGAGCAGTACTTC	CASSSTQWGVNYEQYF
TRBV18	TRBJ2-2	.	few	TGTGCCAGCTCACCACCATCACGGACCGGGGAGCTGTTTTTT	CASSPPSRTGELFF
TRBV5-1	TRBJ1-6	.	.	TGCGCCAGCAGCCAATCCGGGTCCCAGGGCGCAAATTCACCCCTCCACTTT	CASSQSGSQGANSPLHF
TRBV9	TRBJ2-7	TRBD2	.	TGTGCCAGCAGCGTAGCTGGGGGGGGAACACACGAGCAGTACTTC	CASSVAGGGTHEQYF
TRBV7-2	TRBJ2-1	.	.	TGTGCCAGCAGCTTAGAAGCGAATTCCTACAATGAGCAGTTCTTC	CASSLEANSYNEQFF
TRBV11-2	TRBJ2-7	TRBD1	few	TGTGCCAGCAGCCCCGGGACAGGGGTCGAGCAGTACTTC	CASSPGTGVEQYF
TRBV3-1/TRBV3-2	TRBJ1-3	.	few	TGTGCCAGCAGTCAATCTCGGAGCTCTGGAAACACCATATATTTT	CASSQSRSSGNTIYF
TRBV9	TRBJ2-3	.	.	TGTGCCAGCAGCGTACGGGGCTCCGGGCGGGGAGATACGCAGTATTTT	CASSVRGSGRGDTQYF
TRBV7-2	TRBJ2-7	TRBD1	.	TGTGCCAGCAGCGGCGAACCCGACAGGGACGAGCAGTACTTC	CASSGEPDRDEQYF
TRBV27	TRBJ2-7	.	.	TGTGCCACGGGGGGCCCATTTTACGAGCAGTACTTC	CATGGPFYEQYF
TRBV5-8	TRBJ2-1	.	once	TGTGCCAGCACCCCCCAGTTTGCGGGGAGCTCCTACAATGAGCAGTTCTTC	CASTPQFAGSSYNEQFF
TRBV20-1	TRBJ2-5	.	.	TGCAGTGCTAGAGGAGAAGAGACCCAGTACTTC	CSARGEETQYF
TRBV6-6	TRBJ2-5	.	.	TGTGCCAGCAGTCCGGAGGGTCCGGAGACCCAGTACTTC	CASSPEGPETQYF
TRBV13	TRBJ2-3	TRBD2	.	TGTGCCAGCAGCCCGGGACTAGCGGGAGGAAGCACAGATACGCAGTATTTT	CASSPGLAGGSTDTQYF
TRBV5-5	TRBJ2-7	TRBD2	few	TGTGCCAGCAGCTTGCTAGCGGGAGTTTCCTACGAGCAGTACTTC	CASSLLAGVSYEQYF
TRBV2	TRBJ1-5	TRBD1	few	TGTGCCAGCAGCGACGACAGGGGCAATCAGCCCCAGCATTTT	CASSDDRGNQPQHF
TRBV6-5	TRBJ2-6	TRBD1	once	TGTGCCAGCAGCACGGACAGGGAAGGGGCCAACGTCCTGACTTTC	CASSTDREGANVLTF
TRBV29-1	TRBJ1-4	TRBD1	.	TGCAGCGTGACAGGGGGCTTCGGGGAAAAACTGTTTTTT	CSVTGGFGEKLFF
TRBV4-1	TRBJ1-6	.	.	TGCGCCAGCAGCGTAGGGGGGGGGTCACCCCTCCACTTT	CASSVGGGSPLHF